This T cell receptor (beta chain) was identified during a study of radiation and T cells in renal cell carcinoma. Study conclusions and caveats: Top tumor clonotypes rose in blood 2 weeks post-radiation, then contracted. No pretreatment tumor biopsies were available for baseline clonotypes.

Time point described: baseline pretreatment blood. Described treatment: 15 Gy SBRT to primary tumor, nephrectomy 4 weeks later. Measured with immunoSEQ multiplex PCR; TCRdb has only the in-frame clones, and not every one. This sample yields 95,000 to 150,000 clones, of which roughly 80% are seen a single time; about 3% belongs to the top ten. The germline gives CDR1 LGHNA, CDR2 YNFKEQ. CDR3 length: 16 amino acids. J lost 7 bases, V lost 1 base, and 8 bases had no gene match. Concerning this clone itself: The antigen remains undetermined.

V usage is TRBV4-2 and J usage is TRBJ1-2, with 11 bases identical to TRBD1. The origin of this receptor is a woman aged 55-70 years with renal cell carcinoma. The sample was blood, taken from a patient whose treatment included radiotherapy and nephrectomy. Here the CDR3 DNA reads TGTGCCAGCAGCCAAGTAAGGACGGACAGGGGGCCTGGCTACACCTTC. This codes for CASSQVRTDRGPGYTF.